This T cell receptor beta chain was profiled in a study of blood T cell repertoires in COVID-19. About the research overall: Nucleic acid was either cDNA or gDNA, and it came from T cells, B-cell-depleted T cells, or PBMCs.

Losses at the gene ends were 3 bases for V and 8 bases for J; bases not matched to a gene: 2. CDR1 and CDR2 (germline): ENHRY, SYGVKD. The CDR3 runs 12 residues. TCRdb's copy holds only in-frame clones and misses some; the assay was immunoSEQ multiplex PCR. The sample records 300,000 to 350,000 clones, approximately 85% being singletons. The chain combines TRBV10-3 with TRBJ1-2; 8 bases are shared with TRBD1. The sequence was obtained from a man younger than 40 who had recovered from COVID-19. Sequencing was performed on PBMCs or T cells enriched from blood (not recorded which). The CDR3 DNA follows: TGTGCCATCAGTGAAACAGGGGGAGGCTACACCTTC. Its protein is CAISETGGGYTF.